This T cell receptor beta chain stems from a study of technical replicates of blood from several donors. Profiling relied on immunoSEQ multiplex PCR, and the TCRdb table lists in-frame clones only, not all of them. The sample has around 76,000 clones; around 97% are singletons. Only a few counts were recorded for this clone. The sample was T cells isolated from PBMCs. This sequence originates from a human donor in good health.

Here the CDR3 reads CASSYSTRLAKNEQFF. The CDR3 DNA reads as TGTGCCAGCAGTTACAGTACGAGACTAGCGAAGAATGAGCAGTTCTTC. The chain has TRBV6-6 and TRBJ2-1; 8 positions agree with TRBD2. V gave up 2 bases and J gave up 7 bases; unmatched junction bases: 10. Germline assignment: CDR1 MNHNY and CDR2 SVGAGI (reference sequence). CDR3 size: 16 residues.